This T cell receptor beta chain was retrieved from a study of blood T cell repertoires in COVID-19 (dated by TCRdb to 2020 to 2022). Study-wide context: Samples from collaborators originated in the United States, Italy and Spain and spanned both the acute and convalescent phases of COVID-19. The material from the prospective study consisted of cDNA or gDNA derived from T cells, B-cell-depleted T cells, or PBMCs. Deeply sampled blood TCRbeta repertoires from subjects exposed to, actively infected with, or recovered from COVID-19 were included in the dataset. A freely available public database, intended as a resource for researchers studying the immune response to SARS-CoV-2, is where the repertoires were released. The samples were drawn from two sources: the first 160 participants of the ongoing ImmuneRACE study, and 1,000 to 1,500 subjects contributed by 6 global collaborators. The sample metadata nearly always contained a de-identified subject ID, COVID-19 status, age in years and sex. Where available, HLA class I and class II types were obtained from metadata supplied by the sample provider rather than from assay-based typing. Beyond this particular receptor, the publication reports: Clinical and demographic metadata were provided uncurated, with the amount varying by source and participant.

For CDR1 and CDR2, the germline V gene lists SGHDT and YYEEEE. The junction shows trimming of 1 base on V and 6 bases on J, plus 17 bases between the germline ends. The CDR3 has 16 amino acids, counting the end cysteine and phenylalanine. Only the CDR3 portion is preserved as DNA: 48 bases, with reading frame beginning at the first base. This clone was seen only a few times. This receptor's antigen is unknown. There are no base qualities to consult, and no much larger clone falls within one base. TCRbeta CDR3 regions were amplified from genomic DNA using the immunoSEQ Assay, a bias-controlled multiplex PCR. For the original study's pipeline: The number of nucleated cells in each sample was estimated from the amplification of reference gene primers within the assay. Sequence reads were collapsed and filtered to measure the absolute abundance of every unique TCRbeta CDR3 rearrangement. Productive Simpson clonality was computed per sample as the square root of Simpson's diversity index over productive rearrangements. This immuneACCESS table, as held by TCRdb, lists in-frame sequences with V and J called but not all clones. Of the missing ones, under half trace to an unresolved V gene in checked studies; the others have no known cause. The V and J calls and the clone size are those of that table, but D and trimming were determined from the DNA. The sample profile shows around 270,000 clones; around nine tenths of them were found once. Around 9.1% of the sample is held by the ten biggest clonotypes.

A second Seattle source provided samples from volunteer blood donors who had recovered from COVID-19. Collaborating institutions collected whole blood in K2EDTA tubes following their own protocols. Collaborator samples were shipped for TCRbeta analysis as frozen whole blood, isolated PBMCs, or DNA extracted from either sample type. The TCR originated in a man aged 40-49 years who had recovered from COVID-19. The sequence links TRBV5-6 to TRBJ1-5, with no D gene named confidently. The sample taken for sequencing was peripheral blood. Here is the DNA: TGTGCCAGCAGCTTGTGGACGGCCGGGGAGGGTCAGCCCCAGCATTTT. Its amino acids are CASSLWTAGEGQPQHF.